This T cell receptor (beta chain) was sequenced in a study of T cell responses to AZD1222 COVID-19 vaccine. Study results and caveats: Regions 160-218 and 743-854 held dominance among vaccine-associated CD4 TCRs, which spanned spike.

V was shortened by 3 bases and J by 3 bases, with 17 bases between the two germline ends. The CDR3 is 17 amino acids. Germline assignment: CDR1 MNHEY and CDR2 SMNVEV (reference sequence). This clone occurred a few times. The antigen remains unidentified. Generated by immunoSEQ multiplex PCR, the TCRdb table keeps only in-frame clones and is missing some. The table has 150,000 to 200,000 clones, 90% to 95% seen once. The receptor's source is an adult who received the MenACWY meningococcal vaccine as a control. Sequencing was performed on peripheral blood, taken 28 days after the second dose of the MenACWY control vaccine. The V gene is TRBV27, the J gene TRBJ2-2; D is unclear. The CDR3 nucleotides are TGTGCCAGCAGTTTTCACGGCCTAACGATGGACACCGGGGAGCTGTTTTTT. Encoded protein: CASSFHGLTMDTGELFF.